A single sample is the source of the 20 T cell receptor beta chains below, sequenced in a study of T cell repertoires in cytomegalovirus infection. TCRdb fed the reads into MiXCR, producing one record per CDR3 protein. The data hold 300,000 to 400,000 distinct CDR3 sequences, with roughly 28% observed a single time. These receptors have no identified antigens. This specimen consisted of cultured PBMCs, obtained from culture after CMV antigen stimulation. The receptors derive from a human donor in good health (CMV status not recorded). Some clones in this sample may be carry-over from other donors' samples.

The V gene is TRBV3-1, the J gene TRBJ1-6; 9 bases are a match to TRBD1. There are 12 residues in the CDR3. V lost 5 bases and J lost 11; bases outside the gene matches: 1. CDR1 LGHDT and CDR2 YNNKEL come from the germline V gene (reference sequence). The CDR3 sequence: CASSRTGAPLHF. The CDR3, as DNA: TGTGCCAGCAGCAGGACAGGGGCACCCCTCCACTTT.

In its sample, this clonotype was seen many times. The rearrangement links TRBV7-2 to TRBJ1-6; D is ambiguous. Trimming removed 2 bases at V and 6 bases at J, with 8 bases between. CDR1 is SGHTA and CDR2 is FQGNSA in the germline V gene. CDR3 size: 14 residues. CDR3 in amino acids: CASSLTMTNSPLHF. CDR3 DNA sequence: TGTGCCAGCAGCTTAACCATGACTAATTCACCCCTCCACTTT.

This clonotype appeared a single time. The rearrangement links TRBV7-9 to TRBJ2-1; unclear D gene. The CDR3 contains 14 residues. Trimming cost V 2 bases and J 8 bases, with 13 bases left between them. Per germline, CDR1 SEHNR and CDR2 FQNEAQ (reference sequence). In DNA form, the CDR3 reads TGTGCCAGCAGCTTATTAGACGGCAGGCATGAGCAGTTCTTC. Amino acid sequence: CASSLLDGRHEQFF. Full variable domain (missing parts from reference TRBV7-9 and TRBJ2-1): DTGVSQNPRHKITKRGQNVTFRCDPISEHNRLYWYRQTLGQGPEFLTYFQNEAQLEKSRLLSDRFSAERPKGSFSTLEIQRTEQGDSAMYLCASSLLDGRHEQFFGPGTRLTVL.

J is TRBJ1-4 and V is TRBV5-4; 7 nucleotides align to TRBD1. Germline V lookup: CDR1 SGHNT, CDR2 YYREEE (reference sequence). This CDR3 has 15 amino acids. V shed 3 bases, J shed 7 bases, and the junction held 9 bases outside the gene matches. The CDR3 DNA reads TGTGCCAGCAGCTCCCGACAGGGCCGGAGTGAAAAACTGTTTTTT. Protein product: CASSSRQGRSEKLFF. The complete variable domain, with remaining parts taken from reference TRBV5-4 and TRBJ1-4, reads ETGVTQSPTHLIKTRGQQVTLRCSSQSGHNTVSWYQQALGQGPQFIFQYYREEENGRGNFPPRFSGLQFPNYSSELNVNALELDDSALYLCASSSRQGRSEKLFFGSGTQLSVL.

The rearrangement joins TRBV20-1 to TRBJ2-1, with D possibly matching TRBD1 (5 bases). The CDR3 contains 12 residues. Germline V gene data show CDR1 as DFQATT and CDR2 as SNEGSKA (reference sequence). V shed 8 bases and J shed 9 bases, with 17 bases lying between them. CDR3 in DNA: TGCAGTCCGCTACAAGGGGTTCTTGAGCAGTTCTTC. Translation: CSPLQGVLEQFF.

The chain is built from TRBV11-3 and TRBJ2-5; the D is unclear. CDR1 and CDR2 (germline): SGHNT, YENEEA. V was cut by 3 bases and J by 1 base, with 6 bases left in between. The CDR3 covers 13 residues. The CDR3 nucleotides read TGTGCCAGCAGCTTGTACACCCAAGAGACCCAGTACTTC. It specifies CASSLYTQETQYF. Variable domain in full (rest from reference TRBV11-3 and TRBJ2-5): EAGVVQSPRYKIIEKKQPVAFWCNPISGHNTLYWYLQNLGQGPELLIRYENEEAVDDSQLPKDRFSAERLKGVDSTLKIQPAELGDSAVYLCASSLYTQETQYFGPGTRLLVL.

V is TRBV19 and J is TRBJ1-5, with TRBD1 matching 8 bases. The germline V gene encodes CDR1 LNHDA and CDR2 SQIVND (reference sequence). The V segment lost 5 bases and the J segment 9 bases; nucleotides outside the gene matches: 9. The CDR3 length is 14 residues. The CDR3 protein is CASSGGQGLMPQHF. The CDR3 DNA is TGTGCCAGTAGTGGCGGACAGGGTCTGATGCCCCAGCATTTT.

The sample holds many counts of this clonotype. The CDR3 DNA reads as TGTGCCAGCACTACGACAGGGGGCTGGCCTGAAGCTTTCTTT. Its translation: CASTTTGGWPEAFF. This chain uses TRBV12-3 or TRBV12-4 with TRBJ1-1, with 10 bases matching TRBD1. The ends lost 7 bases at V and 6 bases at J; junction bases unmatched: 8. The CDR3 extends over 14 amino acids.

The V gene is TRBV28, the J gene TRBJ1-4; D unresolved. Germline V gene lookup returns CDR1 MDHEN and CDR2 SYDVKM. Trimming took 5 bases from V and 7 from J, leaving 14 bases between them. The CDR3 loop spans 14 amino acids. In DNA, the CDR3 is TGTGCCAGCAGTAAACAGATATTGGGTGAAAAACTGTTTTTT. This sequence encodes CASSKQILGEKLFF.

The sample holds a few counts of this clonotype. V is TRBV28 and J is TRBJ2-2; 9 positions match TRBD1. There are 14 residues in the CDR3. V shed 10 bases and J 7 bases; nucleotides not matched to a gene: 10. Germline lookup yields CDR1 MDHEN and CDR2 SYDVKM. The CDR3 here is CATTGDRVIGELFF. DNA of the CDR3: TGTGCCACCACCGGGGACAGGGTAATCGGGGAGCTGTTTTTT.

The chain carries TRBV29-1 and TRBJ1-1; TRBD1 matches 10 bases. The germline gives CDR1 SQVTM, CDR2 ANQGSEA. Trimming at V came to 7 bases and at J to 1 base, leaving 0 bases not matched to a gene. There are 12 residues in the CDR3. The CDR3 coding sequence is TGCAGCGGGACAGGGGGGAACACTGAAGCTTTCTTT. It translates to CSGTGGNTEAFF.

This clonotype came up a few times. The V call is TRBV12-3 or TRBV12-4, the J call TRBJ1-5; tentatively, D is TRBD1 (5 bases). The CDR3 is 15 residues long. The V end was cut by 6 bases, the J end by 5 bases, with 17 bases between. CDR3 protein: CASSLTGRGDQPQHF. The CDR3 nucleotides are TGTGCCAGCAGCCTCACGGGGCGGGGAGATCAGCCCCAGCATTTT.

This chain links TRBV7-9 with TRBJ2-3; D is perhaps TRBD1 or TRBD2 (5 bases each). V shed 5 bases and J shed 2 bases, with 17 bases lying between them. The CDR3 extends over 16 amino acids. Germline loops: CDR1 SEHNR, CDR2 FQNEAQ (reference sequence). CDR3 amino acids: CASSRGVLGSTDTQYF. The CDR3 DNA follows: TGTGCCAGCAGCCGAGGGGTCCTCGGGTCCACAGATACGCAGTATTTT.

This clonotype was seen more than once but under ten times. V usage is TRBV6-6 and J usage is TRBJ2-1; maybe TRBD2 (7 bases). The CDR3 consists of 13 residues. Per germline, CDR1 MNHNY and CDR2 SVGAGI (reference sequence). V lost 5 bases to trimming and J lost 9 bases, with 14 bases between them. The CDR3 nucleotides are TGTGCCAGCAGTGGACAGCCGGGGGGTGAGCAGTTCTTC. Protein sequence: CASSGQPGGEQFF.

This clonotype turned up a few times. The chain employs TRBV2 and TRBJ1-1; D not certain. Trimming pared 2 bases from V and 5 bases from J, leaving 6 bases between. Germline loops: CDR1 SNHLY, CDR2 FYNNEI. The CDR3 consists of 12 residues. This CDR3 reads CASSESTTEAFF. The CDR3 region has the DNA TGTGCCAGCAGTGAATCCACAACTGAAGCTTTCTTT.

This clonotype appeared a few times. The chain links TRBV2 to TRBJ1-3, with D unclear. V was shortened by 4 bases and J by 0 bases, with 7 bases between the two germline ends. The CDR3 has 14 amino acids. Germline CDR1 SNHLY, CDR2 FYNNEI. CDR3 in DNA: TGTGCCAGCAGTGGATCAAACTCTGGAAACACCATATATTTT. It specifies CASSGSNSGNTIYF.

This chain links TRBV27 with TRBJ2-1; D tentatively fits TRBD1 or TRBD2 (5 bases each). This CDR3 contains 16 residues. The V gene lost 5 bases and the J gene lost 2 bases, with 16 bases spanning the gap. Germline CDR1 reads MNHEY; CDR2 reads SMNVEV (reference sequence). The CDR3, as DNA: TGTGCCAGCAGTAGAGAATCCGGGACCACCTACAATGAGCAGTTCTTC. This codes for CASSRESGTTYNEQFF.

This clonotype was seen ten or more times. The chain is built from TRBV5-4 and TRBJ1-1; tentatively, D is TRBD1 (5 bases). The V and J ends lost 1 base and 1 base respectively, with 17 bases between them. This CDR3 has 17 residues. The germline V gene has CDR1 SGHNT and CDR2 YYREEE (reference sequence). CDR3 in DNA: TGTGCCAGCAGCTTGCGCGCCGGGTGGGGCGAGAACACTGAAGCTTTCTTT. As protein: CASSLRAGWGENTEAFF.

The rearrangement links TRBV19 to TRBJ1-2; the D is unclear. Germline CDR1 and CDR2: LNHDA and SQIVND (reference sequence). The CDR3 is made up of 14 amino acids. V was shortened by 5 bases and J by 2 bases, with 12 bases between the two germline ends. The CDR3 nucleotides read TGTGCCAGTAGTCCGTTCGGCCCAAACTATGGCTACACCTTC. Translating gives CASSPFGPNYGYTF.

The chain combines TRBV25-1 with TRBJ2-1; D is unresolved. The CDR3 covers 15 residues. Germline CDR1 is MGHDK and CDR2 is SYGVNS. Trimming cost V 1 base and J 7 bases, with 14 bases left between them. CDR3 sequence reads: CASSEFLAAQNEQFF. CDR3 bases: TGTGCCAGCAGTGAATTCCTTGCAGCCCAAAATGAGCAGTTCTTC.